This T cell receptor (beta chain) was identified during a study of blood T cell repertoires in COVID-19. Repertoires were generated with immunoSEQ multiplex PCR, while TCRdb's copy carries only in-frame clones and drops some. The table has 200,000 to 250,000 clones, about 90% seen once; the top ten hold under 2%. V was clipped by 1 base and J by 5 bases, with 16 bases between them. The CDR3 totals 15 residues. Germline assignment: CDR1 SGDLS and CDR2 YYNGEE. The clonotype comes from a man aged 35 to 55 with active or convalescent COVID-19. The chain is built from TRBV9 and TRBJ2-7; D perhaps matches TRBD1 (5 bases). What was sequenced was peripheral blood. The CDR3 sequence is CASSVYRNPGDEQYF. The CDR3 DNA reads as TGTGCCAGCAGCGTATACAGGAACCCGGGTGACGAGCAGTACTTC.